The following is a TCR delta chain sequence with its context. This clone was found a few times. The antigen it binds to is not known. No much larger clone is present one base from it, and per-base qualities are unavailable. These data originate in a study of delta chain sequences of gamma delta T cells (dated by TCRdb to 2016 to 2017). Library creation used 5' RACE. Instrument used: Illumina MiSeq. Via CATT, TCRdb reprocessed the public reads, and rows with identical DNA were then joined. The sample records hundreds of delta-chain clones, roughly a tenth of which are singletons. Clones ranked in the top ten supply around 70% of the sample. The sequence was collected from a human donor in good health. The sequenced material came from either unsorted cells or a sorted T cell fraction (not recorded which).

This receptor has the CDR3 CALGNFGKNWGIRGTDKLIF. The bases read TGTGCTCTTGGGAACTTCGGAAAGAACTGGGGGATACGAGGGACCGATAAACTCATCTTT. The sequence joins TRDV1 to TRDJ1; 13 nucleotides in the junction match TRDD3. Including the terminal cysteine and phenylalanine, the CDR3 comprises 20 residues. Here the CDR3 DNA is all that survives: 60 bases in frame from base 1. Trimming leaves V shorter by 5 bases and J shorter by 2 bases, with the junction holding 17 bases beyond the gene matches. Reading the germline V gene gives CDR1 TSWWSYY and CDR2 QGS.